Each of the 19 T cell receptor beta chains below was sequenced from the same sample in a study of OX40 agonist ivuxolimab in advanced cancers. To prepare the library, the immunoSEQ multiplex PCR assay was applied. What TCRdb holds here is the immuneACCESS table cut down to in-frame rearrangements. Part of the clones is not present; checked against another copy, under half of the missing clones reflect an unresolved V gene, and the others are unexplained. The table for this sample lists approximately 100,000 clones; approximately 90% of them were counted only once. Less than 1% of the sample belongs to the ten largest clones. This specimen consisted of CD4+ or CD8+ T cells sorted from blood, obtained in a trial of the OX40 agonist ivuxolimab. These TCRs come from an adult with an advanced solid tumor such as melanoma, head and neck, liver or kidney cancer.

This chain uses TRBV25-1 with TRBJ1-3; possible D gene TRBD1, 5 bases. The V gene's germline CDR1 is MGHDK and CDR2 SYGVNS. The CDR3 contains 15 residues. V shed 4 bases and J shed 3 bases, with 13 bases lying between them. As DNA, the CDR3 is TGTGCCAGCAGTGCAGGACACGCCATTGGAAACACCATATATTTT. The encoded protein is CASSAGHAIGNTIYF.

The V gene is TRBV28, the J gene TRBJ2-3, with TRBD1 identical over 11 bases. CDR1 and CDR2 from the germline V gene are MDHEN and SYDVKM. Trimming at V came to 3 bases and at J to 4 bases, leaving 3 bases not matched to a gene. The CDR3 loop spans 15 amino acids. Written as DNA, the CDR3 is TGTGCCAGCAGTTTTAGGGGACAGGGGGCAGATACGCAGTATTTT. Translating it yields CASSFRGQGADTQYF.

The chain has TRBV18 and TRBJ1-5; the D is unclear. The CDR3 consists of 14 residues. Germline-derived CDR1 and CDR2 are KGHSH and LQKENI. V lost 3 bases, J lost 5 bases, and 11 bases lay in between. CDR3 amino acids: CASSPLDGDQPQHF. The DNA for the CDR3 is TGTGCCAGCTCACCCCTAGACGGTGATCAGCCCCAGCATTTT.

V gene TRBV7-2 combines with J gene TRBJ2-7; D is unresolved. Germline CDR1 reads SGHTA; CDR2 reads FQGNSA. This CDR3 region has 14 residues. The ends were cut back, 4 bases at V and 6 bases at J, with 16 bases in the middle. The CDR3 DNA sequence: TGTGCCAGCAGCTCAGCGTCAGGTCCCCTCGAGCAGTACTTC. Amino acid sequence: CASSSASGPLEQYF.

In this sample, this clone turned up once. The chain employs TRBV6-5 and TRBJ1-4; D is possibly TRBD1 (6 bases). Between the trimmed V and J ends, which lost 6 bases and 5 bases, there was a span of 13 bases. CDR3 size: 14 residues. Germline CDR1 MNHEY, CDR2 SVGAGI. The CDR3 spells CASSPDRPNEKLFF. The CDR3 DNA reads as TGTGCCAGCAGCCCGGACAGACCAAATGAAAAACTGTTTTTT.

This chain joins TRBV6-1 and TRBJ2-7; 9 nucleotides align to TRBD1. The CDR3 is 14 amino acids. V dropped 5 bases and J dropped 5; count of bases not matched to a gene: 7. Per the germline V gene, CDR1 is MNHNS and CDR2 is SASEGT. The DNA for the CDR3 is TGTGCCAGCAGTTTGGGACAGGGTTTCGACGAGCAGTACTTC. It encodes CASSLGQGFDEQYF.

The chain carries TRBV7-9 and TRBJ2-5; D gene unclear. Trimming stripped 5 bases from V and 1 base from J, with 11 bases between. CDR1 and CDR2 from the germline V gene are SEHNR and FQNEAQ (reference sequence). This CDR3 contains 14 residues. CDR3 bases: TGTGCCAGCAGCCAAACTGGAATCCAAGAGACCCAGTACTTC. Translated, it gives CASSQTGIQETQYF.

The rearrangement uses TRBV30 and TRBJ2-1, with TRBD2 matching 8 bases. The germline V gene encodes CDR1 GTSNPN and CDR2 SVGIG (reference sequence). Unmatched junction bases numbered 7, after V lost 4 bases and J lost 8 bases. This CDR3 comprises 13 residues. The CDR3 region is CAWNGGAGDEQFF. CDR3 bases: TGTGCCTGGAACGGGGGGGCCGGGGATGAGCAGTTCTTC.

This chain uses TRBV5-4 with TRBJ2-2; a weak D match, TRBD1 (6 bases). This CDR3 comprises 15 residues. Germline V lookup: CDR1 SGHNT, CDR2 YYREEE (reference sequence). Trimming shortened V by 6 bases and J by 1 base, and 13 bases separated the two germline ends. The CDR3 coding sequence is TGTGCCAGCAACCCGGAAGGGGGGAACACCGGGGAGCTGTTTTTT. Amino acid sequence: CASNPEGGNTGELFF. Together with reference TRBV5-4 and TRBJ2-2, the CDR3 gives the full variable domain: ETGVTQSPTHLIKTRGQQVTLRCSSQSGHNTVSWYQQALGQGPQFIFQYYREEENGRGNFPPRFSGLQFPNYSSELNVNALELDDSALYLCASNPEGGNTGELFFGEGSRLTVL.

The rearrangement joins TRBV7-2 to TRBJ2-1, with D unclear. With 5 bases removed from V and 0 bases from J, the gap between germline ends came to 11 bases. In germline, CDR1 is SGHTA, CDR2 FQGNSA. The CDR3 spans 15 residues. The DNA of the CDR3 is TGTGCCAGCAGCCTACAGAGTGGCTCCTACAATGAGCAGTTCTTC. It is translated as CASSLQSGSYNEQFF.

V usage is TRBV28 and J usage is TRBJ2-1; 12 nucleotides align to TRBD2. The CDR3 has 17 residues. The ends lost 5 bases at V and 0 bases at J; junction bases unmatched: 5. CDR1 MDHEN and CDR2 SYDVKM come from the germline V gene. Here the CDR3 DNA reads TGTGCCAGCAGTCCGGGACTAGCGGGCAACTCCTACAATGAGCAGTTCTTC. It codes for CASSPGLAGNSYNEQFF.

This clone was found once. The rearrangement links TRBV7-2 to TRBJ1-2; D unclear. CDR3 size: 14 residues. The germline V gene has CDR1 SGHTA and CDR2 FQGNSA. Between the trimmed V and J ends, which lost 2 bases and 2 bases, there was a span of 9 bases. CDR3 sequence (DNA): TGTGCCAGCAGCTTATTTCAAGCGAACTATGGCTACACCTTC. It encodes CASSLFQANYGYTF.

Worth noting for this clone: Different DNA sequences within this sample yield the same CDR3. This rearrangement joins TRBV18 to TRBJ2-7, with D perhaps matching TRBD1 or TRBD2 (5 bases each). V was cut by 2 bases and J by 3 bases, with 8 bases left in between. The CDR3 has 13 amino acids. Germline V gene lookup returns CDR1 KGHSH and CDR2 LQKENI. Here the CDR3 reads CASSPGGNYEQYF. The CDR3 DNA follows: TGTGCCAGCTCACCAGGGGGAAACTACGAGCAGTACTTC.

In the case of this clone: One end of the junction is discordant with germline, which a read error may explain. The chain carries TRBV7-7 and TRBJ2-5, with 11 bases matching TRBD1. The CDR3 is made up of 15 amino acids. Germline loops: CDR1 SSHAT, CDR2 FNYEAQ (reference sequence). The CDR3 DNA is TGTGCTAGCAGCCCCGGACAGGGGGCGGGAGAGACCCAGTACTTC. Its protein product is CASSPGQGAGETQYF. The variable domain in full, completed from reference TRBV7-7 and TRBJ2-5, reads GAGVSQSPRYKVTKRGQDVTLRCDPISSHATLYWYQQALGQGPEFLTYFNYEAQPDKSGLPSDRFSAERPEGSISTLTIQRTEQRDSAMYRCASSPGQGAGETQYFGPGTRLLVL.

The J gene is TRBJ2-2, the V gene TRBV6-5, with D possibly TRBD1 on 5 matching bases. Trimming took off 5 bases at V and 7 bases at J, with 17 bases between the two ends. The CDR3 consists of 15 residues. Germline V gives CDR1 MNHEY, CDR2 SVGAGI. CDR3 nucleotides: TGTGCCAGCAGTGCCCCTAAGGGGCTGAGCGGGGAGCTGTTTTTT. This sequence encodes CASSAPKGLSGELFF.

About this clone itself: Compared with germline, one end of the junction differs, possibly owing to a read error. The chain uses TRBV18 and TRBJ2-2; 7 bases are shared with TRBD2. The CDR3 runs to 13 residues. Germline V gene data show CDR1 as KGHSH and CDR2 as LQKENI. The CDR3 here is CASSPGGTGELFF. CDR3 DNA: TGTGCCAGTTCACCCGGGGGGACCGGGGAGCTGTTTTTT.

This sequence joins TRBV9 and TRBJ2-5, with no clear D. Between the trimmed V and J ends, which lost 1 base and 1 base, there was a span of 11 bases. Germline V gives CDR1 SGDLS, CDR2 YYNGEE. CDR3 length equals 15 residues. The CDR3 protein is CASSVMSTVQETQYF. DNA of the CDR3: TGTGCCAGCAGCGTAATGTCCACAGTCCAAGAGACCCAGTACTTC.

The V gene is TRBV9, the J gene TRBJ1-2, with D uncertain. V gave up 1 base and J gave up 0 bases, with 7 bases separating them. Germline V gene lookup returns CDR1 SGDLS and CDR2 YYNGEE. The CDR3 is made up of 14 amino acids. CDR3 nucleotides: TGTGCCAGCAGCGTATCCAGCGCTAACTATGGCTACACCTTC. It yields the protein CASSVSSANYGYTF.

The chain is built from TRBV28 and TRBJ1-2, with 10 bases lining up with TRBD1. The CDR3 extends over 13 amino acids. Germline V gives CDR1 MDHEN, CDR2 SYDVKM. With 10 bases clipped from V and 7 bases from J, the junction kept 9 bases outside the gene matches. The CDR3 region has the DNA TGTGCCACCTCGACAGGGGGCTTGCGTGGCTACACCTTC. This translates into CATSTGGLRGYTF.